This T cell receptor beta chain was profiled in a study of blood T cell repertoires in COVID-19 (dated by TCRdb to about 2020). In terms of the full investigation: Samples from collaborators originated in the United States, Italy and Spain and spanned both the acute and convalescent phases of COVID-19. The dataset comprised deeply sampled blood TCRbeta repertoires from subjects exposed to, actively infected with, or recovered from COVID-19. The prospective study material was composed of cDNA or gDNA derived from T cells, B-cell-depleted T cells, or PBMCs. The samples were drawn from the first 160 participants of the ongoing ImmuneRACE study and from some 1,300 subjects provided by 6 global collaborators. The repertoires were made available in a free public database intended to serve as a resource for research on the immune response to SARS-CoV-2. Where available, HLA class I and class II types were obtained from metadata supplied by the sample provider rather than from assay-based typing. A de-identified subject ID, COVID-19 status, age in years and sex were almost always included in the sample metadata. Study-wide findings and limitations: Clinical and demographic metadata were provided uncurated, with the amount varying by source and participant.

Turning to this clone: No antigen is known for it. No base quality values were provided; no much bigger clone lies one nucleotide off.

TCRbeta CDR3 regions were amplified from genomic DNA by means of the immunoSEQ Assay, a bias-controlled multiplex PCR. For the original study's pipeline: Within the assay, amplification of reference gene primers was used to estimate how many nucleated cells each sample contained. To quantify the absolute abundance of each unique TCRbeta CDR3 rearrangement, sequence reads were collapsed and filtered. For each sample, productive Simpson clonality was calculated as the square root of Simpson's diversity index over productive rearrangements. TCRdb's version of the immuneACCESS table is confined to in-frame rearrangements and falls short of the full clone set. An unresolved V gene accounts for under half of the shortfall where checked; the remainder is of unknown origin. For V, J and clone size, that table is used; D and trimming come from the DNA. For this sample the table gives about 250,000 clones, of which around 86% were detected only once. The ten largest clones add up to over 5.5% of the sample.

At one collaborating source in Seattle, patients were enrolled during active infection and were followed longitudinally through the course of disease. Collaborating institutions collected whole blood in K2EDTA tubes following their own protocols. Collaborator samples were shipped for TCRbeta analysis as frozen whole blood, isolated PBMCs, or DNA extracted from either sample type. The sequence was collected from an elderly woman with COVID-19, enrolled during active disease. The sequenced sample was peripheral blood.

The CDR3 protein is CASSQGDGRSQPQHF. The sequenced DNA is TGTGCCAGCAGCCAGGGGGACGGCAGGAGTCAGCCCCAGCATTTT. Recombination linked TRBV6-5 to TRBJ1-5, with 7 central nucleotides matching TRBD1. The CDR3 spans 15 residues, from the cysteine through the phenylalanine. The only DNA kept is the CDR3, 45 bases in frame from the first base. Taken from the germline V gene, the CDR1 and CDR2 loops are MNHEY and SVGAGI. Trimmed from V: 6 bases; trimmed from J: 6 bases; junction bases lacking a gene match: 11.